These T cell receptor beta chains were read from a single sample in a study of Graves' ophthalmopathy and Graves' hyperthyroidism. MiXCR, run by TCRdb on the multiplex PCR reads, gives a single entry per CDR3 protein. Of around 15,000 distinct CDR3 sequences listed, roughly 46% are singletons. Source material: peripheral blood. The receptors originated from a woman in her thirties or forties with stable Graves' hyperthyroidism. Both conserved end residues are part of each CDR3. The order of the fields is clone size, V gene, D gene, J gene, CDR3 DNA, CDR3 protein. A D gene is named only where the DNA matches it firmly. The listing skips clone size in some rows; elsewhere it reads once, few, many or a size class.

>-|TRBV12-3/TRBV12-4|TRBD1|TRBJ1-3
TGTGCCAGCAGCACAGGGGGCTCTGGAAACACCATATATTTT
CASSTGGSGNTIYF
>few|TRBV9|-|TRBJ1-2
TGTGCCAGCAGCGGATCCAGGGGTGGCTACACCTTC
CASSGSRGGYTF
>medium-sized|TRBV2|-|TRBJ2-6
TGTGCCAGCAGCAGGGGCTCCACCTCTGGGGCCAACGTCCTGACTTTC
CASSRGSTSGANVLTF
>-|TRBV2|TRBD2|TRBJ2-7
TGTGCCAGCAGTGCTAGAAGGCCCGGGACTAGCGGGAACGAGCAGTACTTC
CASSARRPGTSGNEQYF
>-|TRBV9|-|TRBJ2-3
TGTGCCAGCAGCGTAGGGGGGGCGGGTTACAATGAGCAGTATTTT
CASSVGGAGYNEQYF
>once|TRBV7-2|-|TRBJ2-5
TGTGCCAGCAGCTTAGTGGCCGTGGGGATATCGGGAGAGACCCAGTACTTC
CASSLVAVGISGETQYF
>-|TRBV5-5|TRBD2|TRBJ2-1
TGTGCCAGCAGCTCCGAGGCTAGCGGGGACAATGAGCGGTTCTTC
CASSSEASGDNERFF
>medium-sized|TRBV10-3|-|TRBJ2-7
TGTGCCATCAGTGAGTCGGGTGAGCAGTACTTC
CAISESGEQYF
>medium-sized|TRBV10-3|TRBD2|TRBJ2-1
TGTGCCATCAGAGCCCGGGAGGGCCAAGGAAATGAGCAGTTCTTC
CAIRAREGQGNEQFF
>many|TRBV9|-|TRBJ2-2
TGTGCCAGTCAGAGGGGGGACCTCACCGGGGAGCTGTTTTTT
CASQRGDLTGELFF
>-|TRBV4-2|-|TRBJ2-2
TGTGCCAGCAGCCAACCCTCTACTGGATACACCGGGGAGCTGTTTTTT
CASSQPSTGYTGELFF
>-|TRBV7-2|-|TRBJ2-3
TGTGCCAGCAGCATACAATCTACCACAGATACGCAGTATTTT
CASSIQSTTDTQYF
>few|TRBV27|-|TRBJ2-5
TGTGCCAGCGGCTGGGTCGGCCAAGAGACCCAGTACTTC
CASGWVGQETQYF
>once|TRBV15|-|TRBJ1-4
TGTGCCACCAGCAATGGGCTAAATGAAAAACTGTTTTTT
CATSNGLNEKLFF
>-|TRBV15|TRBD1|TRBJ1-4
TGTGCCACCAGCTCCGACAGGGGGTCCTTAGTAAAACTGTTTTTT
CATSSDRGSLVKLFF
>many|TRBV19|TRBD2|TRBJ2-1
TGTGCCAGTAGTAAGGCGGGGGTCCTCTACAATGAGCAGTTCTTC
CASSKAGVLYNEQFF
>-|TRBV12-3/TRBV12-4|TRBD2|TRBJ2-1
TGTGCAGCAGGTGAGCGGGAGGGAAACAATGAGCAGTTCTTC
CAAGEREGNNEQFF
>-|TRBV6-1|-|TRBJ2-7
TGTGCCAGCAGTGCTCGACTGGGACTTTACGAGCAGTACTTC
CASSARLGLYEQYF
>-|TRBV20-1|-|TRBJ2-5
TGCAGTGCCCTATTCACCCAAGAGACCCAGTACTTC
CSALFTQETQYF
>-|TRBV6-2/TRBV6-3|-|TRBJ2-6
TGTGCCAGCAGTTACGGCTGGGTCGGGGCCAACGTCCTGACTTTC
CASSYGWVGANVLTF
>-|TRBV2|-|TRBJ1-5
TGTGCCAGCAGTGGAGGGGCGCCGACTAGCAATCAGCCCCAGCATTTT
CASSGGAPTSNQPQHF
>-|TRBV29-1|-|TRBJ2-7
TGCAGCGTCTCGGGAATCTCCTACGAGCAGTACTTC
CSVSGISYEQYF
>-|TRBV19|-|TRBJ2-7
TGTGCCAGTAGTATGAAGGGCTCCTACGAGCGGTACTTC
CASSMKGSYERYF
>many|TRBV11-2|TRBD1|TRBJ2-3
TGTGCCAGCAGCCGCTCAACAGGGGCTGCAGATACGCAGTATTTT
CASSRSTGAADTQYF
>-|TRBV2|TRBD1|TRBJ1-2
TGTGCCAGCAGTGGGGACAGGGATATTTGGGGCTACACCTTC
CASSGDRDIWGYTF
>-|TRBV2|TRBD1|TRBJ1-6
TGTGCCAGCAGTGAGTTCCAGGGGGCGCTGACCAAATATTCACCCCTCCACTTT
CASSEFQGALTKYSPLHF
>many|TRBV5-1|-|TRBJ2-2
TGCGCCAGCAGCTCTAGCGATACCGGGGAGCTGTTTTTT
CASSSSDTGELFF
>-|TRBV15|-|TRBJ2-3
TGTGCCACCAGCAGAGATGGGCAGGCAGATACGCAGTATTTT
CATSRDGQADTQYF
>many|TRBV5-1|-|TRBJ2-7
TGCGCCAGCAGCGCCTCCGGGACAGGGAGTAGCGGGAGTGCCTACGAGCAGTACTTC
CASSASGTGSSGSAYEQYF
>few|TRBV7-3|-|TRBJ2-1
TGTGCCACCTCCGAGGGAAATGAGCAGTTCTTC
CATSEGNEQFF
>-|TRBV29-1|-|TRBJ2-7
TGCAGCGTTGAACAATCCAGCGGGCCGACCTACGAGCAGTACTTC
CSVEQSSGPTYEQYF
>medium-sized|TRBV9|-|TRBJ2-5
TGTGCCAGCAGCGTAGGGACGATAGAGACCCAGTACTTC
CASSVGTIETQYF
>many|TRBV12-3/TRBV12-4|-|TRBJ2-1
TGTGCCAGCAGTTTGCGGAGTCGGGATGAGCAGTTCTTC
CASSLRSRDEQFF
>many|TRBV7-9|-|TRBJ2-3
TGTGCCAGCAGCTTAGTATACAGGATCGGCGCAGATACGCAGTATTTT
CASSLVYRIGADTQYF
>-|TRBV19|TRBD2|TRBJ2-3
TGTGCCACCGCGATAGGTCTAGCGGGAGGGCCAGCGGCAGATACGCAGTATTTT
CATAIGLAGGPAADTQYF
>many|TRBV7-9|TRBD2|TRBJ2-7
TGTGCCAGCAGCTTAGGAGTGAGCGGGAGAAACTACGAGCAGTACTTC
CASSLGVSGRNYEQYF
>medium-sized|TRBV15|-|TRBJ1-1
TGTGCCACCAGAGACAAGAGACACCCGAACACTGAAGCTTTCTTT
CATRDKRHPNTEAFF
>many|TRBV9|TRBD2|TRBJ2-7
TGTGCCAGCAGCCCCGGGACTAACCCCTACGAGCAGTACTTC
CASSPGTNPYEQYF
>-|TRBV30|-|TRBJ1-2
TGTGCCTGGCGACCGACGGTCTATGGCTACACCTTC
CAWRPTVYGYTF
>-|TRBV2|TRBD1|TRBJ2-1
TGTGCCAGCAGTGGGGTGACAGGGGGCTCAGATACGCAGTTCTTC
CASSGVTGGSDTQFF
>many|TRBV12-5|-|TRBJ2-7
TGTGCCGTAGCGGAAAACTACGAGCAGTACTTC
CAVAENYEQYF
>many|TRBV11-3|TRBD2|TRBJ2-1
TGTGCCAGCAGCTTAAGTTGGGGGGGAGACTTTGAGCAGTTCTTC
CASSLSWGGDFEQFF
>medium-sized|TRBV7-6|TRBD1|TRBJ1-2
TGTGCCAGCAGCTTGGGACAGCCCTCAAACTATGGCTACACCTTC
CASSLGQPSNYGYTF
>many|TRBV20-1|-|TRBJ1-1
TGCAGTGCTAGTAAGGTGAACACTGAAGCTTTCTTT
CSASKVNTEAFF
>-|TRBV6-2/TRBV6-3|TRBD2|TRBJ2-3
TGTGCCAGCAGTTACTCGAAGGAGCGGGGTGGCACAGATACGCAGTATTTT
CASSYSKERGGTDTQYF
>-|TRBV7-2|-|TRBJ1-2
TGTGCCAGCAGCTTAGCTAGTGTCGGGTTGGGGGTTATGTATGGCTACACCTTC
CASSLASVGLGVMYGYTF
>-|TRBV4-3|-|TRBJ1-4
TGCGCCAGCAGACGGGGCCTCGCTGATGAAAAACTGTTTTTT
CASRRGLADEKLFF
>many|TRBV2|TRBD1|TRBJ1-1
TGTGCCAGCAGCGGGACAGGGGGGACTGAAGCTTTCTTT
CASSGTGGTEAFF
>many|TRBV20-1|-|TRBJ2-1
TGCAGTGCTAGAGTCGCCGACAATGAGCAGTTCTTC
CSARVADNEQFF
>once|TRBV5-1|TRBD2|TRBJ2-7
TGCGCCAGCAGCACCCAGGGAGGGGCAAACTACGAGCAGTACTTC
CASSTQGGANYEQYF
>many|TRBV20-1|TRBD1|TRBJ1-5
TGCAGTGCTAGAGATGGGACAGGGAAGAGCAATCAGCCCCAGCATTTT
CSARDGTGKSNQPQHF